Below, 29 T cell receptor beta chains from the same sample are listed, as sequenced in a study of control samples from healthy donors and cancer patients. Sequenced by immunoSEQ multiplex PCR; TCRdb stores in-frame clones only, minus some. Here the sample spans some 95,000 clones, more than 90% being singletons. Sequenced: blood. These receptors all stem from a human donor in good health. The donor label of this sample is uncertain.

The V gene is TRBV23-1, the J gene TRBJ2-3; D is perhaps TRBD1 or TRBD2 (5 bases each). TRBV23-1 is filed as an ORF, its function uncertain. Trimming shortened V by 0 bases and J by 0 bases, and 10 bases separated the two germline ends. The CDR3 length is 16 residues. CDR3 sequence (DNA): TGCGCCAGCAGTCAATCGAGGGGCGGAAGCACAGATACGCAGTATTTT. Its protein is CASSQSRGGSTDTQYF.

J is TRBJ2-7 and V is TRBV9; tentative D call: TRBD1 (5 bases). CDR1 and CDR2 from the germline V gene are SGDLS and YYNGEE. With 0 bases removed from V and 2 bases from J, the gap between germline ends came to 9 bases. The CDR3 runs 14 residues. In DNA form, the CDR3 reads TGTGCCAGCAGCGTAGATCTAGGGGCCTACGAGCAGTACTTC. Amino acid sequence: CASSVDLGAYEQYF.

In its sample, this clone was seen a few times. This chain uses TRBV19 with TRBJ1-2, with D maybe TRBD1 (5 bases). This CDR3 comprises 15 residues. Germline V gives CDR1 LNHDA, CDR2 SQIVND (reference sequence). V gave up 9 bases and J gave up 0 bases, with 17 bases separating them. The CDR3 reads CASRPQQAANYGYTF. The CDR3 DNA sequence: TGTGCCAGCCGCCCTCAACAGGCCGCTAACTATGGCTACACCTTC. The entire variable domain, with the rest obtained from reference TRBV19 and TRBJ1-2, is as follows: DGGITQSPKYLFRKEGQNVTLSCEQNLNHDAMYWYRQDPGQGLRLIYYSQIVNDFQKGDIAEGYSVSREKKESFPLTVTSAQKNPTAFYLCASRPQQAANYGYTFGSGTRLTVV.

The DNA for the CDR3 is TGTGCCACCAGTGACGCACTAGCGGGGGGTCGGGGTCCCACAGATACGCAGTATTTT. It is translated as CATSDALAGGRGPTDTQYF. The rearrangement links TRBV24-1 to TRBJ2-3, with 12 nucleotides matching TRBD2. There are 19 residues in the CDR3. Germline-derived CDR1 and CDR2 are KGHDR and SFDVKD. Trimming removed 4 bases from V and 2 bases from J; junction bases left unmatched: 12.

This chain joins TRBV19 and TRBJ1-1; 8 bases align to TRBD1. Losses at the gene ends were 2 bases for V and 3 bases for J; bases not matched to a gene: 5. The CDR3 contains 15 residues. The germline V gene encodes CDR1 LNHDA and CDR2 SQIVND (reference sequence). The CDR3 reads CASSINRGLDTEAFF. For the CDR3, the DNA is TGTGCCAGTAGTATAAACAGGGGGTTGGACACTGAAGCTTTCTTT.

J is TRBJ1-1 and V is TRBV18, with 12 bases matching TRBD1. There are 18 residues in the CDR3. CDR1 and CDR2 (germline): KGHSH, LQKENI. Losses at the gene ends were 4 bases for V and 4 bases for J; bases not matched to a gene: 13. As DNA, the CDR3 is TGTGCCAGCTCACTGCGAGTCCCGGGACAGGGGGCGGTCACTGAAGCTTTCTTT. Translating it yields CASSLRVPGQGAVTEAFF.

CDR3 residues: CATSSTDRNTGELFF. In DNA, the CDR3 is TGTGCCACCAGCAGCACGGACAGGAACACCGGGGAGCTGTTTTTT. This chain uses TRBV15 with TRBJ2-2; possibly TRBD1 for D (6 bases). CDR1 LNHNV and CDR2 YYDKDF come from the germline V gene (reference sequence). With 3 bases removed from V and 1 base from J, the gap between germline ends came to 9 bases. CDR3 length: 15 amino acids.

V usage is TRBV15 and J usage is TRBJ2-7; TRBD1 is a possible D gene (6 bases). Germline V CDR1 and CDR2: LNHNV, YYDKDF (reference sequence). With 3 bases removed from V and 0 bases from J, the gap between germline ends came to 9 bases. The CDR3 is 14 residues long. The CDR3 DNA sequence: TGTGCCACCAGCAGGGGGGACATCTCCTACGAGCAGTACTTC. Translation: CATSRGDISYEQYF. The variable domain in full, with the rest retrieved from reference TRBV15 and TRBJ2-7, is DAMVIQNPRYQVTQFGKPVTLSCSQTLNHNVMYWYQQKSSQAPKLLFHYYDKDFNNEADTPDNFQSRRPNTSFCFLDIRSPGLGDTAMYLCATSRGDISYEQYFGPGTRLTVT.

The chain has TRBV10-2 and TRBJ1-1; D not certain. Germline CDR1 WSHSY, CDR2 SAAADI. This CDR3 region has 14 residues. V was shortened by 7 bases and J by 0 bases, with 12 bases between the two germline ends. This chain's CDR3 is CASTVGRLNTEAFF. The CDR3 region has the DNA TGCGCCAGCACAGTCGGACGGCTGAACACTGAAGCTTTCTTT.

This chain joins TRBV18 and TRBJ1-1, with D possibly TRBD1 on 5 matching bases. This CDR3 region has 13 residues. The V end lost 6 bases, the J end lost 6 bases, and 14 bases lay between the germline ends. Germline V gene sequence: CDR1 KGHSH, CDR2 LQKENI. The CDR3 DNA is TGTGCCAGCTCCCCGCAGGGAGTTGCTGAAGCTTTCTTT. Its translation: CASSPQGVAEAFF.

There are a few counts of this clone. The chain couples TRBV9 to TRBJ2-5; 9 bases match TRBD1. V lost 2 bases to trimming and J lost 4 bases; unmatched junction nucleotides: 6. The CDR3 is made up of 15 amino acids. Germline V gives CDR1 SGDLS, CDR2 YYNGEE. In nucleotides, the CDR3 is TGTGCCAGCAGCGTGAGCGGACAGGGGAGAGAGACCCAGTACTTC. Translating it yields CASSVSGQGRETQYF.

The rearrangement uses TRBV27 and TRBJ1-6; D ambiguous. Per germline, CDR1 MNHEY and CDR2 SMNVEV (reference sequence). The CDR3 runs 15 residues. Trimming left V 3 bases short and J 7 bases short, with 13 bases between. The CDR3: CASSFGWASNSPLHF. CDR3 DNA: TGTGCCAGCAGTTTTGGTTGGGCGTCGAATTCACCCCTCCACTTT.

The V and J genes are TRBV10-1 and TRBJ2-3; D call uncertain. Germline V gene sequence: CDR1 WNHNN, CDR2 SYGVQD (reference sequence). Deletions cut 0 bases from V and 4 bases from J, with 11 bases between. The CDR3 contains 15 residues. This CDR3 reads CASSESRAAPDTQYF. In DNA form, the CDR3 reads TGCGCCAGCAGTGAGTCAAGGGCGGCGCCAGATACGCAGTATTTT.

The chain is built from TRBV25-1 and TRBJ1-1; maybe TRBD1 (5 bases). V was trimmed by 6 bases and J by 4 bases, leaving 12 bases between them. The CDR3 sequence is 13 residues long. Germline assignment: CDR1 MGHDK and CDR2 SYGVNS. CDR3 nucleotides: TGTGCCAGCAGAGTGCCAGGGAGCACTGAAGCTTTCTTT. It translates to CASRVPGSTEAFF.

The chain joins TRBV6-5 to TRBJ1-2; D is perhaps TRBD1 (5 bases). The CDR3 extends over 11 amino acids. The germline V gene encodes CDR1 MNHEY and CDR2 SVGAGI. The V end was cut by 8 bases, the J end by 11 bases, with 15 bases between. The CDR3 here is CASPGQTAYTF. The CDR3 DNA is TGTGCCAGCCCGGGGCAGACGGCATACACCTTC.

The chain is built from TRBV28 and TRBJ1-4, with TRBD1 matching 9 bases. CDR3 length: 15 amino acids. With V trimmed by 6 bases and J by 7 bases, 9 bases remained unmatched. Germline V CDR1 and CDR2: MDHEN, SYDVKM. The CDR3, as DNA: TGTGCCAGCAGAGGACAGGGGAGAGGTTTTGAAAAACTGTTTTTT. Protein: CASRGQGRGFEKLFF.

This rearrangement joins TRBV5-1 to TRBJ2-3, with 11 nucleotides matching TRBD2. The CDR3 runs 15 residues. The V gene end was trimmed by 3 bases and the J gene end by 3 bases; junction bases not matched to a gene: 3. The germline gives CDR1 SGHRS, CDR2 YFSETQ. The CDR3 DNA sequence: TGCGCCAGCAGCTCACCTAGCGGGGGGACAGATACGCAGTATTTT. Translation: CASSSPSGGTDTQYF.

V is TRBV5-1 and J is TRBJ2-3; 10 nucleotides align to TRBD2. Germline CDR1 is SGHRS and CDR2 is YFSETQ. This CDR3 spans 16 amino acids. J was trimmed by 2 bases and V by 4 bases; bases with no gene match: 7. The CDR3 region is CASSKLAGDPTDTQYF. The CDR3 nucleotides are TGCGCCAGCAGCAAGCTAGCGGGGGACCCCACAGATACGCAGTATTTT.

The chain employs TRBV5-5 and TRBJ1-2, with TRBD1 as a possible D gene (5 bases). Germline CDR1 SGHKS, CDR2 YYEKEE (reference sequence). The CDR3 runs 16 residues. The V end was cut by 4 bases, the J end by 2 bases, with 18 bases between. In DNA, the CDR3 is TGTGCCAGCAGCCGCGCGGGGGAGGCTCTAAACTATGGCTACACCTTC. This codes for CASSRAGEALNYGYTF. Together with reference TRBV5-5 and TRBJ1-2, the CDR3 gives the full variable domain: DAGVTQSPTHLIKTRGQQVTLRCSPISGHKSVSWYQQVLGQGPQFIFQYYEKEERGRGNFPDRFSARQFPNYSSELNVNALLLGDSALYLCASSRAGEALNYGYTFGSGTRLTVV.

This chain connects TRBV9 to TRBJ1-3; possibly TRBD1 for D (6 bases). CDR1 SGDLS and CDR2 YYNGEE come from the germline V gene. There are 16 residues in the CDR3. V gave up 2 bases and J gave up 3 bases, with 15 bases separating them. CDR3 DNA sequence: TGTGCCAGCAGCGTTGCTGACACAGGGTTTGGAAACACCATATATTTT. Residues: CASSVADTGFGNTIYF.

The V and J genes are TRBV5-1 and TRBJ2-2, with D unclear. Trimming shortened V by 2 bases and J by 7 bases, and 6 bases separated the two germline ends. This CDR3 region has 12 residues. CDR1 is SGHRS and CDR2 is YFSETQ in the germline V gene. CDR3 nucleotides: TGCGCCAGCAGCTTCATTGACGGGGAGCTGTTTTTT. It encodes CASSFIDGELFF.

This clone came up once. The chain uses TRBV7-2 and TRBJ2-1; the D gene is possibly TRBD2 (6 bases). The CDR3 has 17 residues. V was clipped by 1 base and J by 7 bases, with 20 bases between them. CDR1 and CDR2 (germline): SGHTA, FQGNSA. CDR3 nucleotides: TGTGCCAGCAGCTTAGTCTCAGCCAGGGAGGTTAGGAATGAGCAGTTCTTC. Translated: CASSLVSAREVRNEQFF. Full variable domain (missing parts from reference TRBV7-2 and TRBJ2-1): GAGVSQSPSNKVTEKGKDVELRCDPISGHTALYWYRQSLGQGLEFLIYFQGNSAPDKSGLPSDRFSAERTGGSVSTLTIQRTQQEDSAVYLCASSLVSAREVRNEQFFGPGTRLTVL.

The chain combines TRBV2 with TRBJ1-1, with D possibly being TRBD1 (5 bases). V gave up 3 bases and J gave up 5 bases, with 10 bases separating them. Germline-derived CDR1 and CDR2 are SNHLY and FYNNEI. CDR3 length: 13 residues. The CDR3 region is CASSERQMTEAFF. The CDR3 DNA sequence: TGTGCCAGCAGTGAGAGACAGATGACTGAAGCTTTCTTT. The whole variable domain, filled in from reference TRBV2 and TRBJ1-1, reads EPEVTQTPSHQVTQMGQEVILRCVPISNHLYFYWYRQILGQKVEFLVSFYNNEISEKSEIFDDQFSVERPDGSNFTLKIRSTKLEDSAMYFCASSERQMTEAFFGQGTRLTVV.

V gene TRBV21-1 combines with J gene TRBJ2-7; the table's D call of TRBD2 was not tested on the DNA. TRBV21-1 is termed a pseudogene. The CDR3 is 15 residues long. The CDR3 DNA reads TGTGCCAGGACCGAAAGGGGGAGGGGGAACTACGAGCAGTACTTC. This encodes CARTERGRGNYEQYF.

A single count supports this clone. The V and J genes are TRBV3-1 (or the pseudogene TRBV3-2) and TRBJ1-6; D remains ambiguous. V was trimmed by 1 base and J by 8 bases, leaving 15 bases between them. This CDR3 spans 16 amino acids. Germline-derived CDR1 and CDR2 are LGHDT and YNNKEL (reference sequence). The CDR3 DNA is TGTGCCAGCAGCCAAGGGGCCGCGGGATCCCATTCACCCCTCCACTTT. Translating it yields CASSQGAAGSHSPLHF.

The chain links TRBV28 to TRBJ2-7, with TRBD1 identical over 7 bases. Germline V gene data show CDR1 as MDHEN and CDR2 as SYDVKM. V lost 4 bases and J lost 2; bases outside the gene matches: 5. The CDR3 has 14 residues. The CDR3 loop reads CASSSPTGTYEQYF. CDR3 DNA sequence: TGTGCCAGCAGTTCCCCGACAGGGACCTACGAGCAGTACTTC.

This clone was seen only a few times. DNA of the CDR3: TGCGCCAGCAGCCAAGTTGTGGGCTCTCAGCCCCAGCATTTT. It is translated as CASSQVVGSQPQHF. The chain has TRBV4-3 and TRBJ1-5; unclear D gene. The CDR3 totals 14 residues. V was pared by 1 base and J by 6 bases, with 10 bases between. Germline CDR1 LGHNA, CDR2 YSLEER.

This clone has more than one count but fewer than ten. The CDR3 region is CANRRSRSNEQFF. CDR3 DNA sequence: TGTGCCAATCGGAGGAGCCGGAGCAATGAGCAGTTCTTC. The V call is TRBV3-1 (or the pseudogene TRBV3-2), the J call TRBJ2-1, with D perhaps TRBD2 (5 bases). V lost 10 bases and J 6 bases, leaving 16 bases between the germline ends. The CDR3 sequence is 13 residues long. Germline-derived CDR1 and CDR2 are LGHDT and YNNKEL (reference sequence).

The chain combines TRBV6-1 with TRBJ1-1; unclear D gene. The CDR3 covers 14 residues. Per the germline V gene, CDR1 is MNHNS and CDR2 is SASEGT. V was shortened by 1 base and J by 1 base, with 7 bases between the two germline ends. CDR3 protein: CASSEGSGNTEAFF. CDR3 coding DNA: TGTGCCAGCAGTGAAGGGTCGGGGAACACTGAAGCTTTCTTT.